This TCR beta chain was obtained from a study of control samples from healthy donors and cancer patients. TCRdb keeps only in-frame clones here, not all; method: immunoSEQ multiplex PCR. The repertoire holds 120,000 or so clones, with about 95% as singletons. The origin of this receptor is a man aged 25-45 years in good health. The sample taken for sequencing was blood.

This CDR3 reads CASSSYRAWGSPLHF. CDR3 nucleotide sequence: TGTGCCAGTTCGTCCTACAGGGCCTGGGGTTCACCCCTCCACTTT. The V call is TRBV27, the J call TRBJ1-6, with a weak D call TRBD1 (6 bases). The germline CDR1 and CDR2 sequences are MNHEY and SMNVEV (reference sequence). CDR3 length: 15 amino acids. V gave up 9 bases and J gave up 9 bases, with 21 bases separating them.